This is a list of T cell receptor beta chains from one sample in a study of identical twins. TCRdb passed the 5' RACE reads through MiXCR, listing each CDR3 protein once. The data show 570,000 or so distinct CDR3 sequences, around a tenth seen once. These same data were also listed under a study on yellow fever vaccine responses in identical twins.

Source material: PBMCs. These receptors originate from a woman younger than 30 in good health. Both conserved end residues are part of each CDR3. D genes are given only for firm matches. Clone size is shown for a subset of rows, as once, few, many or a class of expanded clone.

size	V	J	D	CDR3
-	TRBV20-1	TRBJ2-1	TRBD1	CSARTGTNEQFF
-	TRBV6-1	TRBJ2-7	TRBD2	CASTGGTSYEQYF
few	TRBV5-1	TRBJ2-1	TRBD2	CASSLQHPAGVYNEQFF
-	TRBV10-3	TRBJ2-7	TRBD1	CAISQSDRDEHEQYF
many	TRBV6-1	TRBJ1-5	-	CASSREYSNQPQHF
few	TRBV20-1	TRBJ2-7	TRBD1	CSASWDRVNYEQYF
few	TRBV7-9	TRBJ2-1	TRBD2	CASVGASGGANEQFF
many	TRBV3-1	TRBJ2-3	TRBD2	CASSPPWTSGSYTQYF
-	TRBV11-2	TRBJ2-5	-	CASSLVAGMETQYF
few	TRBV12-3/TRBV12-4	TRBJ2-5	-	CASSPMNSGWETQYF
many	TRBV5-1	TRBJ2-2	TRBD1	CASSPRGQVNTGELFF
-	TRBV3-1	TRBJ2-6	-	CASSQAGGANVLTF
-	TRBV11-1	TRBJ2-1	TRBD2	CASSPRGGGAIGVSYNEQFF
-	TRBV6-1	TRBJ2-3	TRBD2	CASSVSASGGRDTQYF
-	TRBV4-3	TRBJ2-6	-	CASSPNAAGANVLTF
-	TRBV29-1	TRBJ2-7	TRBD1	CSARGTGAIEQYF
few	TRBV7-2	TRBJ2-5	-	CASSLVVGVGQYF
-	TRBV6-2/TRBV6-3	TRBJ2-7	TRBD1	CASSYSWTGAYEQYF
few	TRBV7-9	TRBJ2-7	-	CASLGTLSYEQYF
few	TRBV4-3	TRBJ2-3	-	CASSSRGWEDTQYF
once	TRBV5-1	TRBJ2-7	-	CASSLGGLANSYEQYF
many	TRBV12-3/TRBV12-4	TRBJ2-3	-	CASVRGDTQYF
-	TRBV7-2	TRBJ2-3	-	CASSPAFADTQYF
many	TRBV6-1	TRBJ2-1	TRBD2	CASSREDSYNEQFF
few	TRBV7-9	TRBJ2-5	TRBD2	CASRKTSGEETQYF
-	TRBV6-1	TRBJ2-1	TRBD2	CASRDSGRTLDEQFF
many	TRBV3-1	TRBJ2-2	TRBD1	CASSQDAGTGFGGELFF
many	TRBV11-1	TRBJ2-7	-	CASSPEPENSYEQYF
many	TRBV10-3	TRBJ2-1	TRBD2	CAISPGLGTYSEQFF
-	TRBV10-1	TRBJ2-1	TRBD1	CASSEGTDPIDNEQFF
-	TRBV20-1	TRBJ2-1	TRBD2	CSASTGLAGGHEQFF
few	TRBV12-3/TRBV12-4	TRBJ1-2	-	CASTDTGIRGYTF
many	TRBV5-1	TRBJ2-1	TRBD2	CATKLGLGSYNEQFF
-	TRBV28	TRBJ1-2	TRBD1	CASRQGPWGYTF
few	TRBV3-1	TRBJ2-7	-	CASSHNLSPYEQYF
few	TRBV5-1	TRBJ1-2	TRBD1	CASSLYGTGYGYTF
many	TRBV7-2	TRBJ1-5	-	CASSYRAEQPQHF